The rows below give T cell receptor beta chains drawn from one sample of a study of T cell changes during pregnancy in multiple sclerosis. The protocol was immunoSEQ multiplex PCR, while the TCRdb copy is restricted to in-frame clones and leaves out a portion. The sample consists of around 20,000 clones, 80% to 90% of them appearing once. The sample consisted of CD8+ T cells from peripheral blood mononuclear cells, taken after pregnancy. The receptors come from a female donor in good health, enrolled as a control in a pregnancy study. CDR3s include the opening cysteine and the closing phenylalanine or tryptophan. D genes are given only for firm matches. Size values are once, few and many counts, or a class for expanded clones, and some rows have none.

TGTGCCAGCAGCTTGGATGCAAGGAGGTCCGCTGAAGCTTTCTTT CASSLDARRSAEAFF TRBJ1-1 NA NA TRBV5-6
TGTGCCTGGTGGGGGGCCGGGACAGGGGGATCTGGGGCCAACGTCCTGACTTTC CAWWGAGTGGSGANVLTF TRBJ2-6 once TRBD1 TRBV30
TGTGCCACCAGCAGCCCCCCCGGGACAGGGTACTCTGGGGCCAACGTCCTGACTTTC CATSSPPGTGYSGANVLTF TRBJ2-6 NA TRBD1 TRBV15
TGTGCCATCAGTGAGGCAGGGGGCGACACTGAAGCTTTCTTT CAISEAGGDTEAFF TRBJ1-1 NA TRBD1 TRBV10-3
TGCGCCAGCAGCCAAGATAATTGGCAGGGTAACACCGGGGAGCTGTTTTTT CASSQDNWQGNTGELFF TRBJ2-2 NA NA TRBV4-3
TGTGCCAGCAGTTCCACGGTAAATGAGCAGTTCTTC CASSSTVNEQFF TRBJ2-1 NA NA TRBV27
TGCGCCAGCAGCCAAGATTGGAGGCAGGGGAATCAGCCCCAGCATTTT CASSQDWRQGNQPQHF TRBJ1-5 NA NA TRBV4-1
TGTGCCAGCTCACCACCGGAGGACAGAAGCAATCAGCCCCAGCATTTT CASSPPEDRSNQPQHF TRBJ1-5 NA NA TRBV18
TGTGCCTGGAGCAATCGGCACTCGACAGGGGGTAAGGGCTACGAGCAGTACTTC CAWSNRHSTGGKGYEQYF TRBJ2-7 NA TRBD1 TRBV30
TGTGCCAGCAGTGATGGCCAGGGGGCCGAGGAGCTGTTTTTT CASSDGQGAEELFF TRBJ2-2 NA TRBD1 TRBV6-4
TGTGCCAGCTCTCTAATCCGGGACAGCGAATCTGGGGCCAACGTCCTGACTTTC CASSLIRDSESGANVLTF TRBJ2-6 NA TRBD1 TRBV27
TGTGCCAGCAGTCCCGGTCGGGGGTACTATGGCTACACCTTC CASSPGRGYYGYTF TRBJ1-2 NA NA TRBV27